The 8 T cell receptor beta chains below were found in one sample sequenced in a study of T cells in Graves' hyperthyroidism and ophthalmopathy (dated by TCRdb to between 2019 and 2020). Library creation used multiplex PCR. The run used an Illumina HiSeq 2000. Amplification of TCR beta CDR3 regions was carried out from RNA transcripts. The TCR CDR3 was subjected to a first round of RT-PCR using the HTBI primer set and the Qiagen OneStep RT-PCR kit. The raw public reads went through TCRdb reprocessing: fastp at Q25, MiXCR clone calling, in-frame beta chains kept. Rows are combined by CDR3 protein, so each entry shows the most common genes and DNA. This sample lists 300,000 to 450,000 distinct CDR3 sequences; about 15% were detected once. 25% to 35% of the sample goes to the ten largest clones. Sequencing was carried out using blood. The receptors stem from a woman in her late teens or twenties with Graves' hyperthyroidism that later progressed to Graves' ophthalmopathy.

This clonotype came up a few times. V is TRBV20-1 and J is TRBJ2-7; 12 positions match TRBD1. Germline assignment: CDR1 DFQATT and CDR2 SNEGSKA (reference sequence). This CDR3 is built from 14 residues. V trimming: 3 bases; J trimming: 2 bases; junction bases outside the gene matches: 2. DNA for the CDR3: TGCAGTGCTAGGGGACAGGGGGCCCCCTACGAGCAGTACTTC. Its protein is CSARGQGAPYEQYF.

The table lists this clonotype with many counts. This sequence joins TRBV7-2 and TRBJ2-1, with D perhaps TRBD2 (5 bases). The CDR3 runs to 16 residues. Trimming left V 8 bases short and J 3 bases short, with 20 bases between. Germline V lookup: CDR1 SGHTA, CDR2 FQGNSA. The DNA for the CDR3 is TGTGCCAGCCCAATAGGTAGTGAGGGCCTCTACAATGAGCAGTTCTTC. Translation: CASPIGSEGLYNEQFF.

The J gene is TRBJ2-2, the V gene TRBV7-9; TRBD2 matches 11 bases. Per the germline V gene, CDR1 is SEHNR and CDR2 is FQNEAQ (reference sequence). After removal of 0 bases from V and 6 bases from J, the junction contained 6 bases not matched to a gene. The length of the CDR3 is 17 residues. CDR3 coding DNA: TGTGCCAGCAGCTTAGCTAGCGGGAGGGCCACGGCCGGGGAGCTGTTTTTT. This encodes CASSLASGRATAGELFF.

J is TRBJ2-2 and V is TRBV6-4; D is unclear. V was pared by 4 bases and J by 7 bases, with 19 bases between. Germline values: CDR1 MRHNA, CDR2 SNTAGT. The CDR3 is made up of 16 amino acids. CDR3 loop: CASSVCSLRCFGELFF. For the CDR3, the DNA is TGTGCCAGCAGTGTTTGTTCTTTGCGGTGTTTCGGGGAGCTGTTTTTT.

This clonotype was observed many times. The rearrangement uses TRBV28 and TRBJ2-7, with 8 bases aligning to TRBD2. This CDR3 contains 17 residues. Germline V gene sequence: CDR1 MDHEN, CDR2 SYDVKM. V dropped 7 bases and J dropped 0; count of bases not matched to a gene: 14. CDR3 sequence reads: CASTFASSGGFSYEQYF. The CDR3 nucleotides are TGTGCCAGCACGTTCGCCTCATCGGGAGGGTTCTCCTACGAGCAGTACTTC. Using reference TRBV28 and TRBJ2-7 for the parts outside the CDR3, the full variable domain is DVKVTQSSRYLVKRTGEKVFLECVQDMDHENMFWYRQDPGLGLRLIYFSYDVKMKEKGDIPEGYSVSREKKERFSLILESASTNQTSMYLCASTFASSGGFSYEQYFGPGTRLTVT.

This clonotype was counted between two and nine times. J is TRBJ1-2 and V is TRBV4-1; the D gene is possibly TRBD1 (5 bases). Germline V gives CDR1 MGHRA, CDR2 YSYEKL. V lost 3 bases and J 0 bases, leaving 14 bases between the germline ends. The CDR3 consists of 16 residues. The CDR3 loop reads CASSQETVPSNYGYTF. The CDR3 coding sequence is TGCGCCAGCAGCCAGGAGACAGTGCCTTCTAACTATGGCTACACCTTC.

The chain joins TRBV20-1 to TRBJ1-5; D gene ambiguous. Trimming removed 3 bases at V and 3 bases at J, with 15 bases between. Germline-derived CDR1 and CDR2 are DFQATT and SNEGSKA (reference sequence). The CDR3 has 15 residues. The CDR3 coding sequence is TGCAGTGCTAGGGACGCGGCGGTTGTCAATCAGCCCCAGCATTTT. Translation gives CSARDAAVVNQPQHF.

This clonotype was recorded many times. The chain joins TRBV7-9 to TRBJ2-7, with unresolved D. The V end lost 5 bases, the J end lost 2 bases, and 10 bases lay between the germline ends. The CDR3 consists of 13 residues. Germline V gene lookup returns CDR1 SEHNR and CDR2 FQNEAQ (reference sequence). Here the CDR3 reads CASSPSSPYEQYF. For the CDR3, the DNA is TGTGCCAGCAGCCCCTCCAGCCCCTACGAGCAGTACTTC.